This T cell receptor (beta chain) was captured in a study of blood T cell repertoires in COVID-19. Germline V gives CDR1 ENHRY, CDR2 SYGVKD. Trimming took off 6 bases at V and 8 bases at J, with 17 bases between the two ends. The CDR3 loop spans 14 amino acids. The protocol was immunoSEQ multiplex PCR, while the TCRdb copy is restricted to in-frame clones and leaves out a portion. The sample yields around 78,000 clones, more than 80% seen once. The origin of this receptor is a man in his forties or fifties with active or convalescent COVID-19. The sample taken for sequencing was peripheral blood. The gene calls are TRBV10-3 and TRBJ2-1; maybe TRBD2 (5 bases). Written as DNA, the CDR3 is TGTGCCATCAGCCTGACTGAGGGTAAGGATGAGCAGTTCTTC. Its protein is CAISLTEGKDEQFF.